What follows are 2 T cell receptor beta chains derived from one specimen sequenced in a study of blood T cells in healthy people across ages. Primers used in a second PCR of roughly 6 to 11 cycles were a sample-barcoded 5' primer and a J-beta primer mix. TCRdb reanalysed the 5' RACE reads using MiXCR and keeps one entry per CDR3 protein. The sample lists approximately 940,000 distinct CDR3 sequences; approximately 49% were seen once. The sequenced sample consisted of blood. The receptors here all came from a man between 25 and 39 years old in good health.

This clonotype was picked up a small number of times. This chain uses TRBV10-3 with TRBJ1-1, with D possibly matching TRBD1 (5 bases). V was clipped by 3 bases and J by 1 base, with 6 bases between them. The germline gives CDR1 ENHRY, CDR2 SYGVKD. The length of the CDR3 is 13 residues. The CDR3 sequence: CAISDQGNTEAFF. In nucleotides, the CDR3 is TGTGCCATCAGTGATCAGGGGAACACTGAAGCTTTCTTT.

The CDR3 sequence: CASSLGDSSSGANVLTF. CDR3 DNA sequence: TGTGCCAGCAGCTTGGGTGACAGTTCCTCTGGGGCCAACGTCCTGACTTTC. V gene TRBV7-9 combines with J gene TRBJ2-6, with D possibly being TRBD1 (5 bases). The CDR3 runs to 17 residues. V was pared by 3 bases and J by 0 bases, with 12 bases between. Germline CDR1 SEHNR, CDR2 FQNEAQ (reference sequence).